Following are 26 T cell receptor beta chains from one sample sequenced in a study of T cells in localized non-small cell lung cancer. The protocol was immunoSEQ multiplex PCR, while the TCRdb copy is restricted to in-frame clones and leaves out a portion. The profile shows under 2,000 clones, 20% to 25% of them singletons. The material sequenced was normal lung tissue next to the tumor, taken before any cancer treatment. These receptors were collected from a female donor older than 55 with stage I lung adenocarcinoma.

This clone was picked up a small number of times. The rearrangement links TRBV6-1 to TRBJ2-5; D not resolved. The CDR3 length is 13 residues. The germline V and J ends were trimmed by 0 bases and 7 bases, with 9 bases remaining between them. CDR1 and CDR2 (germline): MNHNS, SASEGT. CDR3 sequence (DNA): TGTGCCAGCAGTGAAGCGAGGCTGCTGACCCAGTACTTC. It codes for CASSEARLLTQYF.

The gene calls are TRBV6-8 and TRBJ2-2; TRBD1 might be the D (5 bases). Germline V gene data show CDR1 as MNHGY and CDR2 as SAAAGT. V dropped 5 bases and J dropped 5 bases, with 21 bases sitting between them. There are 17 residues in the CDR3. CDR3 in DNA: TGTGCCAGCAGTATAGGTAGCAAGGGGCTTTGGACCGGGGAGCTGTTTTTT. Protein: CASSIGSKGLWTGELFF.

This clone showed up just a few times. The chain uses TRBV11-3 and TRBJ1-5; D perhaps matches TRBD1 (5 bases). The V end lost 5 bases, the J end lost 8 bases, and 19 bases lay between the germline ends. In germline, CDR1 is SGHNT, CDR2 YENEEA. This CDR3 spans 15 amino acids. Written as DNA, the CDR3 is TGTGCCAGCAGCCGCGAGGGAGTGGGGGGGGAGCCCCAGCATTTT. This gives the protein CASSREGVGGEPQHF.

The chain uses TRBV28 and TRBJ2-6; D remains ambiguous. V gave up 2 bases and J gave up 0 bases, with 14 bases separating them. Germline CDR1 reads MDHEN; CDR2 reads SYDVKM. The CDR3 is 18 amino acids. The CDR3 nucleotides are TGTGCCAGCAGTTTAGTGACTCTTACCCTCTCTGGGGCCAACGTCCTGACTTTC. Its protein is CASSLVTLTLSGANVLTF.

This rearrangement joins TRBV6-8 to TRBJ2-5; D is tentatively TRBD1 or TRBD2 (5 bases each). Looked up from germline, CDR1 is MNHGY and CDR2 is SAAAGT. Deletions cut 4 bases from V and 4 bases from J, with 13 bases between. The CDR3 sequence is 14 residues long. CDR3 sequence (DNA): TGTGCCAGCAGTTGGGGGTGGCAGGGAGAGACCCAGTACTTC. It is translated as CASSWGWQGETQYF.

The V call is TRBV28, the J call TRBJ2-3, with TRBD2 identical over 7 bases. V shed 3 bases and J 1 base; nucleotides not matched to a gene: 1. CDR3 length: 14 amino acids. Germline V gene data show CDR1 as MDHEN and CDR2 as SYDVKM. The CDR3 DNA reads TGTGCCAGCAGTTTTCTAGCGGGCACAGATACGCAGTATTTT. It yields the protein CASSFLAGTDTQYF.

The CDR3, as DNA: TGTGCCAGCAGCTTGGGCGGGACAGCAAACTATGGCTACACCTTC. It translates to CASSLGGTANYGYTF. The V call is TRBV7-5, the J call TRBJ1-2; the tabulated D call, TRBD1, remains unverified against the DNA. TRBV7-5 is recorded as a pseudogene. The CDR3 has 15 amino acids.

V usage is TRBV30 and J usage is TRBJ1-1, with D unclear. The germline V gene encodes CDR1 GTSNPN and CDR2 SVGIG (reference sequence). Between the trimmed V and J ends, which lost 3 bases and 8 bases, there was a span of 10 bases. This CDR3 is 11 amino acids long. The DNA of the CDR3 is TGTGCCTGGAGCCCCACAAGGGAAGCTTTCTTT. Translating gives CAWSPTREAFF.

The chain has TRBV4-1 and TRBJ1-3; D is perhaps TRBD1 (6 bases). There are 18 residues in the CDR3. V was trimmed by 1 base and J by 0 bases, leaving 16 bases between them. Germline CDR1 reads MGHRA; CDR2 reads YSYEKL. CDR3 in amino acids: CASSQGPGTGLSGNTIYF. The CDR3 coding sequence is TGCGCCAGCAGCCAAGGCCCCGGCACAGGGCTCTCTGGAAACACCATATATTTT.

J is TRBJ2-2 and V is TRBV29-1; tentative D call: TRBD2 (5 bases). The CDR3 contains 14 residues. Per germline, CDR1 SQVTM and CDR2 ANQGSEA. The V end lost 5 bases, the J end lost 2 bases, and 12 bases lay between the germline ends. The CDR3 DNA follows: TGCAGCGTTTCGGGAATCCAAAACACCGGGGAGCTGTTTTTT. This encodes CSVSGIQNTGELFF.

The V and J genes are TRBV29-1 and TRBJ2-1; TRBD2 might be the D (6 bases). The CDR3 totals 13 residues. Germline V lookup: CDR1 SQVTM, CDR2 ANQGSEA. V was clipped by 5 bases and J by 6 bases, with 14 bases between them. CDR3 sequence (DNA): TGCAGCGTTCTTGGACGGGAGACCAATGAGCAGTTCTTC. This codes for CSVLGRETNEQFF.

V gene TRBV12-5 combines with J gene TRBJ2-3, with 10 positions matching TRBD1. With 3 bases clipped from V and 4 bases from J, the junction kept 4 bases outside the gene matches. Germline CDR1 LGHNT, CDR2 FRNRAP. The CDR3 is 15 amino acids. Written as DNA, the CDR3 is TGTGCTAGTGGTTTCGGGGACAGGGGCGCAGATACGCAGTATTTT. It is translated as CASGFGDRGADTQYF.

In its sample, this clone was seen a few times. The CDR3 DNA sequence: TGTGCCAGCACTGCAGGGGTCTACGAGCAGTACTTC. This encodes CASTAGVYEQYF. This rearrangement joins TRBV28 to TRBJ2-7; TRBD1 is a possible D gene (6 bases). The CDR3 covers 12 residues. Per germline, CDR1 MDHEN and CDR2 SYDVKM. V lost 7 bases, J lost 3 bases, and 10 bases lay in between.

The chain has TRBV11-3 and TRBJ2-2; D is undetermined. The V gene's germline CDR1 is SGHNT and CDR2 YENEEA. The V end was cut by 1 base, the J end by 3 bases, with 9 bases between. The CDR3 spans 15 residues. As DNA, the CDR3 is TGTGCCAGCAGCTTAGGACCCACTCACACCGGGGAGCTGTTTTTT. The encoded protein is CASSLGPTHTGELFF.

The chain has TRBV19 and TRBJ1-1; D unclear. Germline CDR1 LNHDA, CDR2 SQIVND (reference sequence). The V gene lost 5 bases and the J gene lost 7 bases, with 14 bases spanning the gap. The CDR3 extends over 13 amino acids. In DNA form, the CDR3 reads TGTGCCAGTAGTCCTCGAGACCGATATGAAGCTTTCTTT. Translated: CASSPRDRYEAFF.

Only a few counts were recorded for this clone. The chain employs TRBV9 and TRBJ1-1; D is unresolved. V gave up 0 bases and J gave up 1 base, with 10 bases separating them. Germline loops: CDR1 SGDLS, CDR2 YYNGEE. CDR3 size: 15 residues. CDR3 nucleotide sequence: TGTGCCAGCAGCGTAGATGTGGGAGCGAACACTGAAGCTTTCTTT. Translation: CASSVDVGANTEAFF.

The sample holds a few counts of this clone. The CDR3 protein is CASEDSGLAGGPYEQYF. Written as DNA, the CDR3 is TGTGCCAGCGAGGATTCCGGACTAGCGGGAGGCCCCTACGAGCAGTACTTC. The gene calls are TRBV9 and TRBJ2-7; 14 positions agree with TRBD2. The CDR3 length is 17 residues. Germline CDR1 and CDR2: SGDLS and YYNGEE. V dropped 7 bases and J dropped 2; count of bases not matched to a gene: 11.

This clone was seen only a few times. The chain links TRBV9 to TRBJ1-5; TRBD1 is a possible D gene (5 bases). CDR3 size: 16 residues. CDR1 and CDR2 from the germline V gene are SGDLS and YYNGEE. Trimming cost V 0 bases and J 10 bases, with 20 bases left between them. CDR3 sequence reads: CASSVGPTAGQSPQHF. The DNA for the CDR3 is TGTGCCAGCAGCGTAGGTCCCACAGCGGGGCAATCCCCCCAGCATTTT.

CDR3 amino acids: CASSLEDLPNYGYTF. The CDR3 DNA reads as TGTGCCAGCAGCTTGGAAGATTTACCTAACTATGGCTACACCTTC. The chain carries TRBV11-3 and TRBJ1-2; no clear D. The CDR3 is 15 amino acids. Deletions cut 3 bases from V and 0 bases from J, with 11 bases between. Germline CDR1 is SGHNT and CDR2 is YENEEA.

In this sample, this clone turned up a few times. The chain has TRBV11-3 and TRBJ2-1; D not resolved. CDR1 and CDR2 (germline): SGHNT, YENEEA. This CDR3 has 17 residues. Trimming removed 2 bases from V and 0 bases from J, with 14 bases in between. This chain's CDR3 is CASSLNLRQSSYNEQFF. CDR3 in DNA: TGTGCCAGCAGCTTAAATCTCCGGCAGAGCTCCTACAATGAGCAGTTCTTC.

CDR3 bases: TGTGCCAGTAGTGGAAACAGGGGATTCAACTATGGCTACACCTTC. This encodes CASSGNRGFNYGYTF. The chain is built from TRBV19 and TRBJ1-2; TRBD1 matches at 7 bases. The CDR3 has 15 amino acids. Germline V gene lookup returns CDR1 LNHDA and CDR2 SQIVND (reference sequence). V was clipped by 5 bases and J by 2 bases; unmatched bases: 8.

The rearrangement joins TRBV5-1 to TRBJ2-3; 7 bases fit TRBD1. This CDR3 comprises 15 residues. In germline, CDR1 is SGHRS, CDR2 YFSETQ. The V and J ends lost 6 bases and 0 bases, in that order; junction bases with no gene match: 7. CDR3 sequence (DNA): TGCGCCAGCACCACAGGGGCTCTAAGCACAGATACGCAGTATTTT. It specifies CASTTGALSTDTQYF.

V usage is TRBV11-3 and J usage is TRBJ2-5, with TRBD1 matching over 7 bases. V trimming: 1 base; J trimming: 3 bases; junction bases outside the gene matches: 5. Germline V gives CDR1 SGHNT, CDR2 YENEEA. The CDR3 extends over 15 amino acids. The CDR3, as DNA: TGTGCCAGCAGCTTAGGGCGGACAGGCAAAGAGACCCAGTACTTC. Translating it yields CASSLGRTGKETQYF.

The rearrangement uses TRBV19 and TRBJ1-5; 7 bases agree with TRBD1. Trimming took 6 bases from V and 5 from J; bases not matched to a gene: 7. The CDR3 spans 14 residues. CDR1 LNHDA and CDR2 SQIVND come from the germline V gene (reference sequence). CDR3 amino acids: CASRPTGDYQPQHF. The CDR3 nucleotides read TGTGCCAGTAGGCCCACAGGGGACTATCAGCCCCAGCATTTT.

This chain joins TRBV18 and TRBJ2-3, with unresolved D. Trimming left V 6 bases short and J 7 bases short, with 11 bases between. Germline V lookup: CDR1 KGHSH, CDR2 LQKENI. The CDR3 is 12 amino acids. CDR3 region: CASSPPRNTQYF. CDR3 nucleotide sequence: TGTGCCAGCTCCCCCCCAAGGAATACGCAGTATTTT.

This clone was seen more than once but under ten times. The J gene is TRBJ2-3, the V gene TRBV4-1; D possibly corresponds to TRBD2 (6 bases). Germline CDR1 and CDR2: MGHRA and YSYEKL. The CDR3 consists of 15 residues. Trimming stripped 0 bases from V and 4 bases from J, with 11 bases between. CDR3 in amino acids: CASSQDGGSADTQYF. The CDR3 bases are TGCGCCAGCAGCCAAGATGGGGGGTCCGCAGATACGCAGTATTTT.